This T cell receptor beta chain was sequenced during a study of shared clonotypes between healthy human individuals. Study outcomes and limitations: Of the naive CD4 clonotypes, about 5% were shared across a few donors.

With regard to this clone: Its target is not known.

In the authors' workflow: Without quality scores, immunoSEQ junctional reads could not be filtered like full-length reads. Measured with immunoSEQ multiplex PCR; TCRdb has only the in-frame clones, and not every one. V and J calls plus clone size are reproduced from that table; the DNA served to infer D and trimming. The table has just over 2,000,000 clones, about 95% seen once. The naive CD8 subset, CD45RO-negative cells positively selected for CCR7, excluded terminally differentiated effector memory CD45RA+ cells. All donors were healthy HIV-negative adults lacking recent acute infections or vaccinations. From germline, CDR1 is MDHEN and CDR2 SYDVKM. The CDR3 loop spans 14 amino acids. Trimming left V 5 bases short and J 3 bases short, with 14 bases between.

The chain has TRBV28 and TRBJ2-7; tentatively, D is TRBD1 or TRBD2 (5 bases each). Sequencing was done on a sample of naive CD8+ T cells sorted from blood. This clonotype originated in a man between 18 and 29 years old in good health. CDR3 region: CASSPRDGFYEQYF. The CDR3 DNA reads TGTGCCAGCAGTCCCCGGGACGGTTTCTACGAGCAGTACTTC.